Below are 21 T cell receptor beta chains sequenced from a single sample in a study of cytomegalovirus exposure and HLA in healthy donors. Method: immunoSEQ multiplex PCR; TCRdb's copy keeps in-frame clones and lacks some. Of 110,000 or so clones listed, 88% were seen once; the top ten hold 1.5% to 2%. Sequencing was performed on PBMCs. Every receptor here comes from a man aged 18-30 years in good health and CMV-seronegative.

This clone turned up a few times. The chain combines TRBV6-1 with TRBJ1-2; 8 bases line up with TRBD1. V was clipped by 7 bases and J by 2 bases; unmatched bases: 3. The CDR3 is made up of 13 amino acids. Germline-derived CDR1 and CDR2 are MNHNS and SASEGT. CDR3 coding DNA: TGTGCCAGCAACCAGGGGGCAAACTATGGCTACACCTTC. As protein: CASNQGANYGYTF.

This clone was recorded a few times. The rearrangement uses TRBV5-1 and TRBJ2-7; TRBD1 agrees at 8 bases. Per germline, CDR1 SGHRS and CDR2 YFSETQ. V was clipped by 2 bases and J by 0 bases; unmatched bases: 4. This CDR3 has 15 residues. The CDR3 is CASSLQGDASYEQYF. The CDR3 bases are TGCGCCAGCAGCTTACAGGGGGACGCCTCCTACGAGCAGTACTTC.

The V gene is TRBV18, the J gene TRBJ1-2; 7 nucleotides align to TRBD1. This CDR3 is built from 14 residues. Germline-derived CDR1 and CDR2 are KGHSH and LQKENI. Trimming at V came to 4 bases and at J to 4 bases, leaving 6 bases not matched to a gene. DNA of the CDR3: TGTGCCAGCTCACTATCGGGACAGCTCTATGGCTACACCTTC. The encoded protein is CASSLSGQLYGYTF.

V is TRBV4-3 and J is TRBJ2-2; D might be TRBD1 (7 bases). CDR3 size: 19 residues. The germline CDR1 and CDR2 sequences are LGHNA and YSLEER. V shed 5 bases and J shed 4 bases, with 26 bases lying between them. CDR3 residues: CASSSRNAAGQLRTGELFF. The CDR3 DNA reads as TGCGCCAGCAGCTCAAGAAACGCGGCGGGACAGCTTCGCACCGGGGAGCTGTTTTTT.

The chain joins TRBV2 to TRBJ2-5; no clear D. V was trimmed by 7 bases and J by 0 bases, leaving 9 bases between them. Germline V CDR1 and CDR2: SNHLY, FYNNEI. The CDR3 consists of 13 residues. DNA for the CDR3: TGTGCCAGCATTGTGCAGTACCAAGAGACCCAGTACTTC. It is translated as CASIVQYQETQYF.

This CDR3 reads CASSLAGGSEKLFF. Here the CDR3 DNA reads TGTGCCAGCAGCTTAGCAGGGGGAAGTGAAAAACTGTTTTTT. The chain recombines TRBV11-2 with TRBJ1-4; 7 bases fit TRBD1. Germline assignment: CDR1 SGHAT and CDR2 FQNNGV. This CDR3 contains 14 residues. Germline trimming cut 1 base from V and 7 bases from J; bases unmatched to any gene: 3.

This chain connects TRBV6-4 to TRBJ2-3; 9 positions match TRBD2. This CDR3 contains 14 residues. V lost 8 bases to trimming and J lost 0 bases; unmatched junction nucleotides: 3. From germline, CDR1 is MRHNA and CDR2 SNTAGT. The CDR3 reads CASGSGGSTDTQYF. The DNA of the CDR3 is TGTGCCAGCGGGAGCGGGGGGAGCACAGATACGCAGTATTTT.

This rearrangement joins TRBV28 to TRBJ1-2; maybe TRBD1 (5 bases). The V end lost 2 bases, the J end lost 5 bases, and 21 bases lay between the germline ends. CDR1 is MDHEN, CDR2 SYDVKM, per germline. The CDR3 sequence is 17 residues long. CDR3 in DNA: TGTGCCAGCAGTTTAAACCAACAGGTCGGGGGTAATTATGGCTACACCTTC. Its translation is CASSLNQQVGGNYGYTF.

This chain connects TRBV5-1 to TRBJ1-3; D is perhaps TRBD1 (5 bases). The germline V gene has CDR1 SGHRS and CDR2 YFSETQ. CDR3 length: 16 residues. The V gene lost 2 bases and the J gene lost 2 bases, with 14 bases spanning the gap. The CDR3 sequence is CASSFDSQGTGNTIYF. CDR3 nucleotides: TGCGCCAGCAGCTTCGACAGTCAGGGTACTGGAAACACCATATATTTT.

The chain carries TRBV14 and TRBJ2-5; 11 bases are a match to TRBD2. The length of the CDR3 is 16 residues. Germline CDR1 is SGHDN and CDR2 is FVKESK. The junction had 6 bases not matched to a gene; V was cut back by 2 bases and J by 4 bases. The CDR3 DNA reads TGTGCCAGCAGCCAAAATATAGCGGGAGGGGCAGAGACCCAGTACTTC. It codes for CASSQNIAGGAETQYF.

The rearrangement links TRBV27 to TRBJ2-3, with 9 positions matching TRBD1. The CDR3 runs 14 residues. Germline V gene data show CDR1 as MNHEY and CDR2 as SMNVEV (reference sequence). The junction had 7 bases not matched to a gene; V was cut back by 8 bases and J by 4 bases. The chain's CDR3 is CASGDRGSPDTQYF. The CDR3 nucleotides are TGTGCCAGCGGCGACAGGGGGAGCCCAGATACGCAGTATTTT.

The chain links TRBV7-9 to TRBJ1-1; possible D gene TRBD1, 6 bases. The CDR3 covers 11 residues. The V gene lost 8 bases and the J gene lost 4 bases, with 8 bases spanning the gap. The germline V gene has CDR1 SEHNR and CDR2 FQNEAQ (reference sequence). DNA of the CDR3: TGTGCCAGCCGAGGGGGCACTGAAGCTTTCTTT. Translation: CASRGGTEAFF.

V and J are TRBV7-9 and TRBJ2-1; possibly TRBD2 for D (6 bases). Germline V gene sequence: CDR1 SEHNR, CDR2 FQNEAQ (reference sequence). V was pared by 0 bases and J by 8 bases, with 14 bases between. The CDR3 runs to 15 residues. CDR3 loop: CASSLAGIAVHEQFF. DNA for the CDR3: TGTGCCAGCAGCTTAGCGGGAATAGCGGTTCATGAGCAGTTCTTC. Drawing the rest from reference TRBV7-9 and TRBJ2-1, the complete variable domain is DTGVSQNPRHKITKRGQNVTFRCDPISEHNRLYWYRQTLGQGPEFLTYFQNEAQLEKSRLLSDRFSAERPKGSFSTLEIQRTEQGDSAMYLCASSLAGIAVHEQFFGPGTRLTVL.

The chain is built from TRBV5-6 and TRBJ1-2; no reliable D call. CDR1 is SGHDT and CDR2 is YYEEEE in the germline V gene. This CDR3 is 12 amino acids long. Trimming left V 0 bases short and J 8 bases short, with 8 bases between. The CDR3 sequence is CASSLGRSGYTF. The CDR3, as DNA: TGTGCCAGCAGCTTGGGAAGGAGCGGCTACACCTTC.

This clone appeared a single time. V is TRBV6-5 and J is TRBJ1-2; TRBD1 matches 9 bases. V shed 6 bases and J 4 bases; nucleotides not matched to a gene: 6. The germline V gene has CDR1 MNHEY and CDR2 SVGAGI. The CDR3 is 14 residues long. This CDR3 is CASSRDRDPYGYTF. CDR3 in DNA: TGTGCCAGCAGCCGGGACAGGGACCCCTATGGCTACACCTTC.

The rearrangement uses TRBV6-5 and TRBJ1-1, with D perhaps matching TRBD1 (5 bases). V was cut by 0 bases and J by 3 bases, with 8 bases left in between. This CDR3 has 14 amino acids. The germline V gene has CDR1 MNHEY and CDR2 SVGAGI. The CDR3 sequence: CASSYSGGDTEAFF. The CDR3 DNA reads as TGTGCCAGCAGTTACTCGGGAGGGGACACTGAAGCTTTCTTT.

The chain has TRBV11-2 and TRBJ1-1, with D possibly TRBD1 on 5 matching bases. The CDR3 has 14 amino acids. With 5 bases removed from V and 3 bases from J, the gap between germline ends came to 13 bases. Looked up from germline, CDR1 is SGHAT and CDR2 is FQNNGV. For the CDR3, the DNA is TGTGCCAGCAGCCCCGTGGGGGGATACACTGAAGCTTTCTTT. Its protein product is CASSPVGGYTEAFF.

DNA for the CDR3: TGTGCCAGCAGCCCGAGGGAGGCCGAGGACTACGAGCAGTACTTC. This codes for CASSPREAEDYEQYF. V usage is TRBV14 and J usage is TRBJ2-7, with D possibly matching TRBD2 (6 bases). Deletions cut 4 bases from V and 3 bases from J, with 16 bases between. Germline loops: CDR1 SGHDN, CDR2 FVKESK. The CDR3 covers 15 residues.

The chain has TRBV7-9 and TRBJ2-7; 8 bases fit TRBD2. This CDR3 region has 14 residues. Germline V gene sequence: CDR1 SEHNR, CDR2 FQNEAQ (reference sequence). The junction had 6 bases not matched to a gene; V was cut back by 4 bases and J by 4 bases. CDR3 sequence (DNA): TGTGCCAGCAGCTGGAGCGGGAGTATGTACGAGCAGTACTTC. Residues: CASSWSGSMYEQYF.

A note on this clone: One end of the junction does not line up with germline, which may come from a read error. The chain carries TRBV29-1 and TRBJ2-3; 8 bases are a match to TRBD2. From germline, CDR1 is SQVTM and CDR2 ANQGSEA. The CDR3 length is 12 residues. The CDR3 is CSGQIPGGPSSF. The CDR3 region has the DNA TGCAGCGGACAGATTCCGGGAGGGCCAAGCTCCTTT.

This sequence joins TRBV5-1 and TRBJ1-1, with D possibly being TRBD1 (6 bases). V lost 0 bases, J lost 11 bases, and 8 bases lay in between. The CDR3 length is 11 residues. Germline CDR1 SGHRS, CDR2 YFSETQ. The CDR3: CASSLGDRAFF. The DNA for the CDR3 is TGCGCCAGCAGCTTGGGAGACAGGGCTTTCTTT.